The 24 T cell receptor beta chains listed next were all sequenced from one sample in a study of shared clonotypes between healthy human individuals. Generated by immunoSEQ multiplex PCR, the TCRdb table keeps only in-frame clones and is missing some. The table lists 950,000 to 1,200,000 clones, around three quarters of them singletons. The sample consisted of memory CD4+ T cells from PBMCs. Subset specified: CD45RA-negative fraction. The receptors originated from a man between 18 and 29 years old in good health. Some clones in this sample may be carry-over from other donors' samples.

This clone was seen a single time. This chain links TRBV15 with TRBJ1-2, with a weak D call TRBD1 (5 bases). Germline lookup yields CDR1 LNHNV and CDR2 YYDKDF (reference sequence). This CDR3 has 13 residues. The ends were cut back, 5 bases at V and 7 bases at J, with 14 bases in the middle. CDR3 region: CATSHLPGVGYTF. DNA for the CDR3: TGTGCCACCAGCCACCTACCGGGGGTTGGCTACACCTTC.

Remarks on this clone: Given a much more abundant clone one base away, this may be a read error. The chain carries TRBV30 and TRBJ2-7; TRBD2 is a possible D gene (6 bases). Germline CDR1 GTSNPN, CDR2 SVGIG (reference sequence). There are 10 residues in the CDR3. The CDR3 sequence is CAFGGFEKYF. The CDR3 DNA reads TGTGCCTTTGGGGGGTTCGAGAAGTACTTC.

The CDR3 nucleotides read TGCGCCAGCAGCTCTAAGATAGTAGGGGGCAATGAGCAGTTCTTC. This translates into CASSSKIVGGNEQFF. The genes are TRBV5-1 and TRBJ2-1; a possible D gene is TRBD1 (6 bases). The CDR3 extends over 15 amino acids. From germline, CDR1 is SGHRS and CDR2 YFSETQ. Deletions cut 3 bases from V and 6 bases from J, with 16 bases between.

The V call is TRBV7-9, the J call TRBJ2-7, with D perhaps matching TRBD1 (6 bases). V lost 5 bases to trimming and J lost 3 bases, with 14 bases between them. CDR1 and CDR2 from the germline V gene are SEHNR and FQNEAQ (reference sequence). The CDR3 sequence is 14 residues long. CDR3 in DNA: TGTGCCAGCAGCGAGGGACACCCAAACTACGAGCAGTACTTC. Its protein product is CASSEGHPNYEQYF.

The chain carries TRBV6-5 and TRBJ2-3; D might be TRBD1 or TRBD2, each matching 5 bases. In germline, CDR1 is MNHEY, CDR2 SVGAGI. This CDR3 has 14 amino acids. V was cut by 8 bases and J by 1 base, with 13 bases left in between. This chain's CDR3 is CASGDGWGTDTQYF. The DNA for the CDR3 is TGTGCCAGCGGGGACGGATGGGGCACAGATACGCAGTATTTT.

Turning to this clone: At the DNA level, this CDR3 is encoded by other sequences in the same sample as well. V gene TRBV30 combines with J gene TRBJ1-5; no clear D. The CDR3 has 13 amino acids. Per the germline V gene, CDR1 is GTSNPN and CDR2 is SVGIG (reference sequence). V shed 1 base and J shed 4 bases, with 8 bases lying between them. The CDR3 region has the DNA TGTGCCTGGAGTGGTCAACCGAATCAGCCCCAGCATTTT. Protein product: CAWSGQPNQPQHF.

This rearrangement joins TRBV4-2 to TRBJ2-1, with D possibly being TRBD1 (7 bases). The V gene's germline CDR1 is LGHNA and CDR2 YNFKEQ. The CDR3 has 17 residues. Trimming left V 4 bases short and J 0 bases short, with 16 bases between. The DNA of the CDR3 is TGTGCCAGCAGCCGGAGGGACAGTAAGAGCTCCTACAATGAGCAGTTCTTC. Translation gives CASSRRDSKSSYNEQFF.

The chain has TRBV9 and TRBJ2-3; D tentatively reads TRBD1 or TRBD2 (5 bases each). This CDR3 comprises 12 residues. Trimming stripped 7 bases from V and 6 bases from J, with 12 bases between. Germline V gene data show CDR1 as SGDLS and CDR2 as YYNGEE. In nucleotides, the CDR3 is TGTGCCAGCTCCCCAGAGGGGGATACGCAGTATTTT. Encoded protein: CASSPEGDTQYF.

This sequence joins TRBV6-5 and TRBJ2-7; TRBD2 agrees at 8 bases. Germline lookup yields CDR1 MNHEY and CDR2 SVGAGI. The CDR3 is made up of 15 amino acids. With 0 bases clipped from V and 5 bases from J, the junction kept 6 bases outside the gene matches. The CDR3: CASSYSPAGVDEQYF. CDR3 nucleotide sequence: TGTGCCAGCAGTTACTCTCCAGCGGGAGTTGACGAGCAGTACTTC.

The V gene is TRBV27, the J gene TRBJ2-1; no clear D. The V end lost 5 bases, the J end lost 6 bases, and 11 bases lay between the germline ends. Germline-derived CDR1 and CDR2 are MNHEY and SMNVEV (reference sequence). This CDR3 is built from 13 residues. CDR3 loop: CASSPGGFNEQFF. The DNA of the CDR3 is TGTGCCAGCAGTCCGGGCGGATTCAATGAGCAGTTCTTC.

The chain carries TRBV9 and TRBJ2-3; 13 bases match TRBD2. The V gene's germline CDR1 is SGDLS and CDR2 YYNGEE. This CDR3 comprises 20 residues. Trimming took 3 bases from V and 0 from J; bases not matched to a gene: 13. In DNA form, the CDR3 reads TGTGCCAGCAGCGCCGGGTCGGGGACTAGCGGGATTGGCAGCACAGATACGCAGTATTTT. Residues: CASSAGSGTSGIGSTDTQYF. The whole variable domain, filled in from reference TRBV9 and TRBJ2-3, reads DSGVTQTPKHLITATGQRVTLRCSPRSGDLSVYWYQQSLDQGLQFLIQYYNGEERAKGNILERFSAQQFPDLHSELNLSSLELGDSALYFCASSAGSGTSGIGSTDTQYFGPGTRLTVL.

The rearrangement links TRBV28 to TRBJ2-3; D is perhaps TRBD2 (5 bases). CDR1 and CDR2 from the germline V gene are MDHEN and SYDVKM. The V gene lost 6 bases and the J gene lost 1 base, with 14 bases spanning the gap. This CDR3 has 15 residues. The DNA of the CDR3 is TGTGCCAGCAGCCGCCCCGGGAAACGCACAGATACGCAGTATTTT. It is translated as CASSRPGKRTDTQYF.

The V and J genes are TRBV9 and TRBJ2-1; 10 bases align to TRBD2. Germline CDR1 and CDR2: SGDLS and YYNGEE. The CDR3 contains 13 residues. The V gene end was trimmed by 3 bases and the J gene end by 13 bases; junction bases not matched to a gene: 7. CDR3 coding DNA: TGTGCCAGCAGCGATCTAGCGGGAGAAGTTCAGTTCTTC. Residues: CASSDLAGEVQFF.

V gene TRBV4-3 combines with J gene TRBJ2-7; possibly TRBD1 or TRBD2 for D (5 bases each). Germline loops: CDR1 LGHNA, CDR2 YSLEER. Trimming shortened V by 3 bases and J by 0 bases, and 12 bases separated the two germline ends. The CDR3 sequence is 15 residues long. CDR3 in DNA: TGCGCCAGCAGCCAGGGGACGGGCTACTCCTACGAGCAGTACTTC. Its protein product is CASSQGTGYSYEQYF.

This chain links TRBV28 with TRBJ2-1; D gene uncertain. The V end was cut by 6 bases, the J end by 3 bases, with 12 bases between. The CDR3 contains 14 residues. In germline, CDR1 is MDHEN, CDR2 SYDVKM. The CDR3 coding sequence is TGTGCCAGCAGCAAACCGGCCCTCTACAATGAGCAGTTCTTC. Translated, it gives CASSKPALYNEQFF.

The chain is built from TRBV4-2 and TRBJ2-1, with 10 bases lining up with TRBD2. This CDR3 spans 13 amino acids. Trimming at V came to 3 bases and at J to 10 bases, leaving 3 bases not matched to a gene. Germline V gene sequence: CDR1 LGHNA, CDR2 YNFKEQ. The DNA for the CDR3 is TGTGCCAGCAGCCAGGAAGCGGGAGGGGAGCAGTTCTTC. Its protein is CASSQEAGGEQFF.

This clone was detected a few times. Here the CDR3 reads CASSLLLGQETQYF. CDR3 nucleotide sequence: TGTGCCAGCAGTCTCCTATTAGGCCAAGAGACCCAGTACTTC. The chain recombines TRBV28 with TRBJ2-5, with no clear D. The CDR3 covers 14 residues. V was pared by 5 bases and J by 1 base, with 11 bases between. Germline-derived CDR1 and CDR2 are MDHEN and SYDVKM.

This chain links TRBV7-3 with TRBJ2-5; 11 bases are a match to TRBD2. V gave up 3 bases and J gave up 4 bases; unmatched junction bases: 1. This CDR3 comprises 14 residues. Germline V gene data show CDR1 as SGHTA and CDR2 as FQGTGA. CDR3 amino acids: CASSFSGRAETQYF. The CDR3 bases are TGTGCCAGCAGCTTTAGCGGGAGGGCAGAGACCCAGTACTTC.

V is TRBV18 and J is TRBJ2-2; the D gene is possibly TRBD1 (6 bases). The V gene lost 5 bases and the J gene lost 4 bases, with 20 bases spanning the gap. The CDR3 has 17 residues. From germline, CDR1 is KGHSH and CDR2 LQKENI. CDR3 nucleotides: TGTGCCAGCTCAATGAGGCTCGGGACAAGACCCACCGGGGAGCTGTTTTTT. Its protein is CASSMRLGTRPTGELFF.

This chain uses TRBV4-1 with TRBJ1-5; D unclear. V was clipped by 0 bases and J by 7 bases, with 7 bases between them. Looked up from germline, CDR1 is MGHRA and CDR2 is YSYEKL. This CDR3 has 13 residues. The CDR3 is CASSQEVRQPQHF. The CDR3 DNA follows: TGCGCCAGCAGCCAAGAAGTCCGGCAGCCCCAGCATTTT.

This chain links TRBV2 with TRBJ2-6, with 9 bases matching TRBD1. The J segment lost 0 bases and the V segment lost 6 bases, leaving 6 bases of the junction unmatched. The germline V gene encodes CDR1 SNHLY and CDR2 FYNNEI. CDR3 length: 17 amino acids. The CDR3 region is CASRPGTGISGANVLTF. As DNA, the CDR3 is TGTGCCAGCAGACCCGGGACAGGGATCTCTGGGGCCAACGTCCTGACTTTC. Filled out from reference TRBV2 and TRBJ2-6, the complete variable domain reads EPEVTQTPSHQVTQMGQEVILRCVPISNHLYFYWYRQILGQKVEFLVSFYNNEISEKSEIFDDQFSVERPDGSNFTLKIRSTKLEDSAMYFCASRPGTGISGANVLTFGAGSRLTVL.

This clone was seen a single time. The V gene is TRBV7-9, the J gene TRBJ2-1, with D unresolved. The length of the CDR3 is 12 residues. The germline V gene encodes CDR1 SEHNR and CDR2 FQNEAQ (reference sequence). V gave up 0 bases and J gave up 7 bases, with 4 bases separating them. CDR3 DNA: TGTGCCAGCAGCTTAGCGAGGAATGAGCAGTTCTTC. Its translation: CASSLARNEQFF.

This chain joins TRBV7-9 and TRBJ2-2, with 12 bases aligning to TRBD1. J gave up 6 bases and V 1 base, and 9 bases lay outside the gene matches. The CDR3 is 18 residues long. Germline CDR1 is SEHNR and CDR2 is FQNEAQ (reference sequence). CDR3 protein: CASSLGLPGQGAAGELFF. CDR3 coding DNA: TGTGCCAGCAGCTTAGGCCTTCCGGGACAGGGGGCGGCCGGGGAGCTGTTTTTT.

This clone was counted at least ten times. Within the sample, other DNA sequences also encode this same CDR3. CDR3 coding DNA: TGCGCCAGCACCCCGGGGGGCACCGGGGAGCTGTTTTTT. Translated: CASTPGGTGELFF. This chain joins TRBV10-1 and TRBJ2-2; 7 nucleotides align to TRBD2. The V segment lost 7 bases and the J segment 4 bases; nucleotides outside the gene matches: 3. Germline-derived CDR1 and CDR2 are WNHNN and SYGVQD (reference sequence). The CDR3 sequence is 13 residues long.